The rows below give T cell receptor beta chains drawn from one sample of a study of blood T cell repertoires in COVID-19. The assay was immunoSEQ multiplex PCR, and TCRdb's table has in-frame clones only and misses some. This sample carries about 110,000 clones, 70% to 75% of them seen once, and the ten largest clones take approximately 0.9%. What was sequenced was peripheral blood. Receptors originate from a human donor with acute or convalescent COVID-19. The donor label of this sample is uncertain. Both conserved end residues are part of each CDR3. Clone size is stated in some rows and not others, as once, few, many or a class when expanded.

j_gene	abundance	v_gene	CDR3aa
TRBJ2-6	NA	TRBV7-6	CASSLAGTGAHSGANVLTF
TRBJ2-7	NA	TRBV11-2	CASSPWVGEQYF
TRBJ1-5	few	TRBV6-2/TRBV6-3	CASSSRDRAAKPQHF
TRBJ2-5	NA	TRBV5-6	CASSFTGQWETQYF
TRBJ2-2	NA	TRBV25-1	CASSEIGTGYTGELFF
TRBJ2-7	NA	TRBV19	CASSNATGENEQYF
TRBJ2-3	NA	TRBV20-1	CSASVPQAGGGDTQYF
TRBJ2-1	few	TRBV2	CASKETYTDNEQFF
TRBJ2-5	NA	TRBV19	CASSLRSTLGVETQYF
TRBJ1-2	NA	TRBV7-8	CASSPRGSYGYTF
TRBJ2-3	NA	TRBV15	CATSRSGLAGRTDTQYF
TRBJ1-6	NA	TRBV7-8	CASSLGDNNSPLHF
TRBJ1-2	NA	TRBV29-1	CSSIQGNYGYTF
TRBJ1-5	many	TRBV1	CTSSQGTGDNQPQHF
TRBJ2-3	NA	TRBV5-1	CASSLAMRGPTDTQYF
TRBJ1-1	NA	TRBV6-5	CASSYSETDTEAFF
TRBJ2-7	NA	TRBV6-6	CASSLSRGRAGDEQYF
TRBJ2-1	NA	TRBV5-1	CASSPGLAGGYNEQFF
TRBJ1-2	many	TRBV12-3/TRBV12-4	CASTRGGAYGYTF
TRBJ2-2	NA	TRBV5-1	CASSPTSGNTGELFF
TRBJ2-1	NA	TRBV18	CASSPFTGTGVYNEQFF
TRBJ1-2	NA	TRBV6-2/TRBV6-3	CASSWDMGKGPRGYTF
TRBJ2-5	NA	TRBV7-9	CASSPAGGLETQYF
TRBJ2-1	NA	TRBV5-1	CASSQGGQTYNEQFF